These T cell receptor beta chains were read from a single sample in a study of early T cells in non-severe SARS-CoV-2 infection. TCRdb fed the 5' RACE reads into MiXCR, producing one record per CDR3 protein. The data show 68,000 or so distinct CDR3 sequences, approximately 10% seen once. The sequencing sample was made of whole blood. Receptors were obtained from an adult who was a healthcare worker with PCR-confirmed SARS-CoV-2 infection or an uninfected control (not recorded which). Both conserved end residues are part of each CDR3. D genes are given only for firm matches. Only part of the rows carry a size: once, few, many, or a class if the clone is expanded.

. | many | TRBJ2-6 | TRBV19 | CASSIRGSGANVLTF | TGTGCCAGTAGTATTCGAGGTAGTGGGGCCAACGTCCTGACTTTC
. | few | TRBJ2-1 | TRBV11-2 | CASRTSRSSYNEQFF | TGTGCCAGCCGGACCTCTAGGTCCTCCTACAATGAGCAGTTCTTC
. | many | TRBJ1-1 | TRBV29-1 | CSVAPGRLNTEAFF | TGCAGCGTTGCTCCGGGACGGCTGAACACTGAAGCTTTCTTT
. | . | TRBJ2-5 | TRBV29-1 | CSVAHSQETQYF | TGCAGCGTCGCCCACAGCCAAGAGACCCAGTACTTC
TRBD1 | few | TRBJ1-1 | TRBV20-1 | CSARDLGGGRAFF | TGCAGTGCTAGAGATTTAGGAGGGGGCCGAGCTTTCTTT
TRBD1 | . | TRBJ2-7 | TRBV12-3/TRBV12-4 | CASSWTGESEQYF | TGTGCCAGCAGTTGGACAGGGGAAAGCGAGCAGTACTTC
TRBD1 | . | TRBJ2-1 | TRBV10-3 | CAISETSNAGGRYNEQFF | TGTGCCATCAGTGAGACGAGCAACGCAGGGGGCCGCTACAATGAGCAGTTCTTC
TRBD2 | many | TRBJ2-7 | TRBV12-3/TRBV12-4 | CASSFKAGAYEQYF | TGTGCCAGCAGTTTTAAGGCGGGAGCCTACGAGCAGTACTTC
. | many | TRBJ1-5 | TRBV12-3/TRBV12-4 | CASSLDLNQPQHF | TGTGCCAGCAGTTTGGACCTCAATCAGCCCCAGCATTTT
TRBD2 | . | TRBJ2-1 | TRBV20-1 | CSAFTSGSLSYNEQFF | TGCAGTGCCTTTACTAGCGGGAGTCTCTCCTACAATGAGCAGTTCTTC
. | few | TRBJ2-7 | TRBV13 | CASSLPGTIFSF | TGTGCCAGCAGCCTCCCCGGGACAATTTTTTCCTTC
. | . | TRBJ2-1 | TRBV29-1 | CSVELGSSYNEQFF | TGCAGCGTTGAATTAGGAAGCTCCTACAATGAGCAGTTCTTC